Listed here are 2 T cell receptor beta chains from one sample, sequenced in a study of spatial heterogeneity in lung cancer. For these receptors, no antigen is known. Study findings and constraints: Tumor mutation counts were tracked by expanded intratumoral alpha and beta TCR counts.

TCRdb passed the 5' RACE reads through MiXCR, listing each CDR3 protein once. This table has about 6,800 distinct CDR3 sequences, over 11% appearing once. The time point denotes: sample taken at primary tumor resection. The material sequenced was lung tumor tissue, taken at surgery. These receptors were obtained from a male donor with early-stage non-small cell lung cancer.

In its sample, this clonotype was seen a few times. Because the library targeted alpha chains, this beta chain is an off-target read whose size means little. The chain couples TRBV6-1 to TRBJ1-2; D perhaps matches TRBD1 (5 bases). V was shortened by 4 bases and J by 0 bases, with 12 bases between the two germline ends. Germline V gene sequence: CDR1 MNHNS, CDR2 SASEGT. CDR3 length equals 15 residues. The CDR3 loop reads CASSVGTAANYGYTF. CDR3 sequence (DNA): TGTGCCAGCAGTGTAGGGACCGCTGCTAACTATGGCTACACCTTC.

This clonotype was recorded many times. A library made for alpha chains picked up this beta chain off target, so its size means little. The V and J genes are TRBV5-1 and TRBJ2-5; D might be TRBD1 (6 bases). CDR1 is SGHRS, CDR2 YFSETQ, per germline. Trimming took 3 bases from V and 0 from J, leaving 15 bases between them. The CDR3 spans 16 residues. Here the CDR3 DNA reads TGCGCCAGCAGCTCAACAGGGAGTACAAACCAAGAGACCCAGTACTTC. It translates to CASSSTGSTNQETQYF. The whole variable domain, filled in from reference TRBV5-1 and TRBJ2-5, reads KAGVTQTPRYLIKTRGQQVTLSCSPISGHRSVSWYQQTPGQGLQFLFEYFSETQRNKGNFPGRFSGRQFSNSRSEMNVSTLELGDSALYLCASSSTGSTNQETQYFGPGTRLLVL.